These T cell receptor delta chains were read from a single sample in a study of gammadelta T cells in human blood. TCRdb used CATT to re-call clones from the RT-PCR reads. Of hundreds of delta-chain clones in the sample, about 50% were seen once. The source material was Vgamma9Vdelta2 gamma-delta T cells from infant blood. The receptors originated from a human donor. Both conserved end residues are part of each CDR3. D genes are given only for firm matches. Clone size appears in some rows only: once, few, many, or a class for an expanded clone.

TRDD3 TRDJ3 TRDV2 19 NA TGTGCCTGTGACTACACGGGTACTGGGGGATACGGGGGCACCCGACAGATGTTTTTC CACDYTGTGGYGGTRQMFF
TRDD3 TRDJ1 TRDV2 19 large TGTGCCTGTGACACCGTAGCCTGGGGGATACCGACGGGGACCGATAAACTCATCTTT CACDTVAWGIPTGTDKLIF
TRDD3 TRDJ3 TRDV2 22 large TGTGCCTGTGACACCGCTCCCTTGGGGGATACCGTCGGCTCCTGGGACACCCGACAGATGTTTTTC CACDTAPLGDTVGSWDTRQMFF
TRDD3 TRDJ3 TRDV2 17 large TGTGCCTGTGACATCACTGGGGGATCTTGGGACACCCGACAGATGTTTTTC CACDITGGSWDTRQMFF
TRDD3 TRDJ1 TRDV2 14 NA TGTGCCTGTGACAAACTGGGGGATACTGATAAACTCATCTTT CACDKLGDTDKLIF
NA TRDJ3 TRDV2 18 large TGTGCCTGTGACACCGTGGGGGCTAGCTCCTGGGACACCCGACAGATGTTTTTC CACDTVGASSWDTRQMFF
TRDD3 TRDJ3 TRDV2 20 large TGTGCCTGTGACTCTTTACTGGGGGATACTAGCTCCTGGGACACCCGACAGATGTTTTTC CACDSLLGDTSSWDTRQMFF
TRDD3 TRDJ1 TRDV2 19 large TGTGCCTGTGACACCGTTCCCCTTTCTCACTGGGGGACATCCGATAAACTCATCTTT CACDTVPLSHWGTSDKLIF
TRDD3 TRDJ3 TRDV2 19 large TGTGCCTGTGACATACTGGGGGATACTAGCTCCTGGGACACCCGACAGATGTTTTTC CACDILGDTSSWDTRQMFF
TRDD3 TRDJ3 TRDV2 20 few TGTGCCTGTGACACCGTTCTGGGGGATACGCGAGACTGGGACACCCGACAGATGTTTTTC CACDTVLGDTRDWDTRQMFF
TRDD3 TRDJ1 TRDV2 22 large TGTGCCTGTGACACTTTGGATCTACTGGGGGATACAGATGGGACCCACACCGATAAACTCATCTTT CACDTLDLLGDTDGTHTDKLIF
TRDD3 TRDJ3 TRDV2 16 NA TGTGCCTGTGACACTGGGGGATCTTGGGACACCCGACAGATGTTTTTC CACDTGGSWDTRQMFF
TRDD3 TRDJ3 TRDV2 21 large TGTGCCTGTGACACCGTACTGGGGGATACGACCAGCTCCTGGGACACCCGACAGATGTTTTTC CACDTVLGDTTSSWDTRQMFF
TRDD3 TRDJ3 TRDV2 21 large TGTGCCTGTGACACGCTGGGGGATCCCGCGTCGATGACCTGGGACACCCGACAGATGTTTTTC CACDTLGDPASMTWDTRQMFF
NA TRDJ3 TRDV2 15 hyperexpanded TGTGCCTGTGACAGGGGATCCTGGGACACCCGACAGATGTTTTTC CACDRGSWDTRQMFF
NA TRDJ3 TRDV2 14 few TGTGCCTGTGACCTACTGGGGGACACCCGACAGATGTTTTTC CACDLLGDTRQMFF